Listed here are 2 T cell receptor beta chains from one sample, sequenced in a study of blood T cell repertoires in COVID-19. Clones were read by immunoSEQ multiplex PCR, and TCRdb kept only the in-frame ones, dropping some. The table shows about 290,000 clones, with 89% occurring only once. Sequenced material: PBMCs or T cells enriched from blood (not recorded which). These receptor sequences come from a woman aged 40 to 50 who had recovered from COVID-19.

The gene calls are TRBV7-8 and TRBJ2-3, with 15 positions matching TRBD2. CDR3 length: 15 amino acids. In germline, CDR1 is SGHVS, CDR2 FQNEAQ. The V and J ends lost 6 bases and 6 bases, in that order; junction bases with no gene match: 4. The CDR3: CASRRGLAGGDTQYF. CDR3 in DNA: TGTGCCAGCAGACGGGGACTAGCGGGGGGTGATACGCAGTATTTT.

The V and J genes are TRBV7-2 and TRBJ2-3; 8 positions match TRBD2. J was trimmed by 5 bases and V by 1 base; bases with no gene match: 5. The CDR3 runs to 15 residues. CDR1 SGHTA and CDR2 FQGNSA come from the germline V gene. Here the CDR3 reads CASSLVRGGIDTQYF. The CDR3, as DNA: TGTGCCAGCAGCTTAGTTCGGGGGGGAATAGATACGCAGTATTTT.